These 17 T cell receptor beta chains share one sample of origin, sequenced in a study of somatic mutations in cytotoxic T cells in rheumatoid arthritis. The repertoire was sequenced with immunoSEQ multiplex PCR; TCRdb's copy has only in-frame clones and lacks some. Found here are 14,000 or so clones, 60% to 85% of them singletons; the top ten hold roughly 7%. The specimen was CD8+ T cells sorted from blood. The source is an adult with rheumatoid arthritis.

The rearrangement links TRBV7-3 to TRBJ2-6; TRBD1 agrees at 8 bases. Trimming removed 4 bases from V and 0 bases from J; junction bases left unmatched: 8. The CDR3 totals 18 residues. Germline CDR1 is SGHTA and CDR2 is FQGTGA. CDR3 in DNA: TGTGCCAGCAGCTCTATGACAGGGGCTAGCTCTGGGGCCAACGTCCTGACTTTC. This gives the protein CASSSMTGASSGANVLTF.

V is TRBV9 and J is TRBJ1-3; D gene ambiguous. V was pared by 2 bases and J by 0 bases, with 12 bases between. The CDR3 consists of 16 residues. Germline V gene sequence: CDR1 SGDLS, CDR2 YYNGEE. The CDR3 DNA sequence: TGTGCCAGCAGCGTGATGCCACAGAACTCTGGAAACACCATATATTTT. This gives the protein CASSVMPQNSGNTIYF.

The rearrangement joins TRBV28 to TRBJ2-3, with 8 bases fitting TRBD2. Germline V gene sequence: CDR1 MDHEN, CDR2 SYDVKM. The CDR3 sequence is 17 residues long. After removal of 6 bases from V and 2 bases from J, the junction contained 13 bases not matched to a gene. CDR3 protein: CASSSREREFPTDTQYF. The CDR3 DNA follows: TGTGCCAGCAGCTCGCGGGAGCGGGAGTTCCCCACAGATACGCAGTATTTT.

Only a few counts were recorded for this clone. The chain carries TRBV7-9 and TRBJ2-7, with no clear D. The germline CDR1 and CDR2 sequences are SEHNR and FQNEAQ (reference sequence). The CDR3 contains 14 residues. V was cut by 5 bases and J by 7 bases, with 18 bases left in between. The CDR3: CASSPGGNLLEQYF. The CDR3 DNA follows: TGTGCCAGCAGCCCCGGCGGCAACCTCTTGGAGCAGTACTTC.

This clone occurred a few times. The chain uses TRBV9 and TRBJ2-2; no clear D. The CDR3 is 14 amino acids. V gave up 0 bases and J gave up 7 bases, with 10 bases separating them. Germline V gene data show CDR1 as SGDLS and CDR2 as YYNGEE. The CDR3, as DNA: TGTGCCAGCAGCGTAGCGTACCGTCACGGGGAGCTGTTTTTT. This gives the protein CASSVAYRHGELFF. The variable domain in full, with the rest retrieved from reference TRBV9 and TRBJ2-2, is DSGVTQTPKHLITATGQRVTLRCSPRSGDLSVYWYQQSLDQGLQFLIQYYNGEERAKGNILERFSAQQFPDLHSELNLSSLELGDSALYFCASSVAYRHGELFFGEGSRLTVL.

V is TRBV4-1 and J is TRBJ2-1; 7 bases align to TRBD1. V lost 4 bases and J lost 8; bases outside the gene matches: 11. Looked up from germline, CDR1 is MGHRA and CDR2 is YSYEKL. CDR3 length: 15 residues. The CDR3 nucleotides are TGCGCCAGCAGCCTAAGACAGGGCCCGAACGATGAGCAGTTCTTC. Translating gives CASSLRQGPNDEQFF.

The V call is TRBV9, the J call TRBJ1-5; D perhaps matches TRBD1 (5 bases). Germline V CDR1 and CDR2: SGDLS, YYNGEE. The CDR3 runs 13 residues. V dropped 5 bases and J dropped 6 bases, with 12 bases sitting between them. This chain's CDR3 is CASRGEAGQPQHF. The CDR3, as DNA: TGTGCCAGCAGGGGGGAGGCGGGTCAGCCCCAGCATTTT.

The chain carries TRBV28 and TRBJ2-3, with D possibly matching TRBD1 (5 bases). This CDR3 region has 14 residues. V was clipped by 6 bases and J by 2 bases, with 12 bases between them. CDR1 is MDHEN and CDR2 is SYDVKM in the germline V gene. The CDR3 sequence is CASSSNGATDTQYF. The CDR3 DNA reads as TGTGCCAGCAGCTCTAATGGGGCCACAGATACGCAGTATTTT. Full variable domain (outside the CDR3, taken from reference TRBV28 and TRBJ2-3): DVKVTQSSRYLVKRTGEKVFLECVQDMDHENMFWYRQDPGLGLRLIYFSYDVKMKEKGDIPEGYSVSREKKERFSLILESASTNQTSMYLCASSSNGATDTQYFGPGTRLTVL.

The genes are TRBV11-2 and TRBJ1-1; the D is unclear. The germline V gene encodes CDR1 SGHAT and CDR2 FQNNGV. Trimming stripped 1 base from V and 6 bases from J, with 9 bases between. The CDR3 extends over 13 amino acids. In DNA form, the CDR3 reads TGTGCCAGCAGCTTAGCAGGAGGGTCTGAAGCTTTCTTT. Its protein is CASSLAGGSEAFF.

This chain connects TRBV6-6 to TRBJ1-5; D perhaps matches TRBD1 (5 bases). The length of the CDR3 is 12 residues. Trimming left V 6 bases short and J 7 bases short, with 10 bases between. Germline values: CDR1 MNHNY, CDR2 SVGAGI (reference sequence). CDR3 sequence (DNA): TGTGCCAGCAGCCCAGGGAAGCAGCCCCAGCATTTT. Translated, it gives CASSPGKQPQHF.

For this clone: The same CDR3 also results from other DNA sequences found in this sample. The chain is built from TRBV6-5 and TRBJ1-1; D uncertain. Germline CDR1 and CDR2: MNHEY and SVGAGI. Between the trimmed V and J ends, which lost 6 bases and 4 bases, there was a span of 12 bases. There are 13 residues in the CDR3. For the CDR3, the DNA is TGTGCCAGCAGCTTATCGGGGATCACTGAAGCTTTCTTT. It yields the protein CASSLSGITEAFF.

For the CDR3, the DNA is TGTGCCAGCAGCGTCTTAGGGGGCAGGGACACCATATATTTT. Amino acid sequence: CASSVLGGRDTIYF. The chain is built from TRBV9 and TRBJ1-3; 7 bases match TRBD1. Germline lookup yields CDR1 SGDLS and CDR2 YYNGEE. The CDR3 runs to 14 residues. V trimming: 2 bases; J trimming: 8 bases; junction bases outside the gene matches: 7.

This chain joins TRBV30 and TRBJ1-5; TRBD1 matches 9 bases. The CDR3 runs 17 residues. Losses at the gene ends were 0 bases for V and 4 bases for J; bases not matched to a gene: 10. Germline loops: CDR1 GTSNPN, CDR2 SVGIG (reference sequence). The CDR3 sequence: CAWSVVGTGSGNQPQHF. The CDR3 DNA is TGTGCCTGGAGTGTGGTGGGGACAGGGTCGGGAAATCAGCCCCAGCATTTT. The full variable domain, rest sourced from reference TRBV30 and TRBJ1-5, is SQTIHQWPATLVQPVGSPLSLECTVEGTSNPNLYWYRQAAGRGLQLLFYSVGIGQISSEVPQNLSASRPQDRQFILSSKKLLLSDSGFYLCAWSVVGTGSGNQPQHFGDGTRLSIL.

V usage is TRBV28 and J usage is TRBJ2-1; D gene uncertain. Germline assignment: CDR1 MDHEN and CDR2 SYDVKM. The CDR3 consists of 12 residues. The germline V and J ends were trimmed by 9 bases and 4 bases, with 10 bases remaining between them. CDR3 DNA: TGTGCCAGTGCACCAGCTTACAATGAGCAGTTCTTC. Encoded protein: CASAPAYNEQFF.

This clone was counted between two and nine times. V and J are TRBV9 and TRBJ2-2; no clear D gene. The germline V and J ends were trimmed by 0 bases and 6 bases, with 12 bases remaining between them. The CDR3 is 15 residues long. Germline V lookup: CDR1 SGDLS, CDR2 YYNGEE. CDR3 nucleotides: TGTGCCAGCAGCGTAGAGGGCTGGGCGGCCGGGGAGCTGTTTTTT. Translation gives CASSVEGWAAGELFF.

The rearrangement links TRBV5-1 to TRBJ2-3, with D possibly TRBD1 on 5 matching bases. The germline gives CDR1 SGHRS, CDR2 YFSETQ. The CDR3 extends over 13 amino acids. V was shortened by 4 bases and J by 1 base, with 7 bases between the two germline ends. The CDR3 DNA follows: TGCGCCAGCAGCCAGGGCGGCACAGATACGCAGTATTTT. Protein product: CASSQGGTDTQYF.

By share, this clone counts as medium-sized (0.01 to 0.1%). The chain links TRBV5-6 to TRBJ2-7; D remains ambiguous. The CDR3 has 12 residues. The germline V and J ends were trimmed by 9 bases and 2 bases, with 12 bases remaining between them. Per germline, CDR1 SGHDT and CDR2 YYEEEE. The CDR3 nucleotides read TGTGCCACTGGGATGAGGACCTACGAGCAGTACTTC. Its translation: CATGMRTYEQYF.